Shown below are 18 T cell receptor beta chains from a single sample sequenced in a study of tumor-infiltrating lymphocytes in localized non-small cell lung cancer. The assay was immunoSEQ multiplex PCR, and TCRdb's table has in-frame clones only and misses some. Of some 30,000 clones listed, approximately 85% were seen once; the top ten hold roughly 2%. Sequenced material: lung tumor tissue. The receptors come from a human donor with non-small cell lung cancer.

This chain joins TRBV9 and TRBJ2-1; the match to TRBD2 covers 10 bases. CDR3 length equals 15 residues. CDR1 and CDR2 (germline): SGDLS, YYNGEE. V lost 3 bases to trimming and J lost 7 bases; unmatched junction nucleotides: 7. The CDR3 here is CASSATSGAQNEQFF. DNA for the CDR3: TGTGCCAGCAGCGCTACTAGCGGGGCCCAAAATGAGCAGTTCTTC.

The sample holds a few counts of this clone. The CDR3 here is CASSQAETSTNEQFF. For the CDR3, the DNA is TGCGCCAGCAGCCAAGCTGAGACTAGCACCAATGAGCAGTTCTTC. This chain connects TRBV4-3 to TRBJ2-1; 7 bases match TRBD2. This CDR3 contains 15 residues. The V segment lost 1 base and the J segment 6 bases; nucleotides outside the gene matches: 6. The germline gives CDR1 LGHNA, CDR2 YSLEER.

This rearrangement joins TRBV7-9 to TRBJ1-2; D might be TRBD1 (6 bases). The CDR3 sequence is 15 residues long. CDR1 is SEHNR, CDR2 FQNEAQ, per germline (reference sequence). Between the trimmed V and J ends, which lost 3 bases and 4 bases, there was a span of 15 bases. The CDR3 sequence is CASSFGQPEIYGYTF. The CDR3 DNA follows: TGTGCCAGCAGCTTCGGACAGCCCGAAATCTATGGCTACACCTTC.

The V and J genes are TRBV5-1 and TRBJ1-4, with D tentatively TRBD1 (5 bases). V shed 4 bases and J shed 14 bases, with 27 bases lying between them. Germline V gene data show CDR1 as SGHRS and CDR2 as YFSETQ. CDR3 length: 16 residues. In DNA form, the CDR3 reads TGCGCCAGCAGCCTGACCCGGACGGGGGTAAGGTCGGGGCTGTTTTTT. It codes for CASSLTRTGVRSGLFF.

CDR3 in amino acids: CASSLDAGSHNEQFF. The CDR3 nucleotides are TGTGCCAGCAGCTTGGACGCGGGGAGCCACAATGAGCAGTTCTTC. The genes are TRBV5-6 and TRBJ2-1, with TRBD2 as a possible D gene (6 bases). From germline, CDR1 is SGHDT and CDR2 YYEEEE. V was shortened by 0 bases and J by 5 bases, with 12 bases between the two germline ends. The CDR3 contains 15 residues. The full variable domain, completed using reference TRBV5-6 and TRBJ2-1, is DAGVTQSPTHLIKTRGQQVTLRCSPKSGHDTVSWYQQALGQGPQFIFQYYEEEERQRGNFPDRFSGHQFPNYSSELNVNALLLGDSALYLCASSLDAGSHNEQFFGPGTRLTVL.

This clone was detected only once. The chain links TRBV6-1 to TRBJ1-5, with D unclear. The germline gives CDR1 MNHNS, CDR2 SASEGT. V shed 4 bases and J shed 0 bases, with 4 bases lying between them. This CDR3 has 13 amino acids. The CDR3 nucleotides read TGTGCCAGCAGTGTTACTAGCAATCAGCCCCAGCATTTT. Encoded protein: CASSVTSNQPQHF.

CDR3 residues: CASSLGWGITEAFF. In DNA form, the CDR3 reads TGTGCCAGCAGCTTAGGATGGGGAATCACTGAAGCTTTCTTT. V gene TRBV7-8 combines with J gene TRBJ1-1; D remains ambiguous. V was shortened by 1 base and J by 4 bases, with 10 bases between the two germline ends. The CDR3 is 14 residues long. Germline values: CDR1 SGHVS, CDR2 FQNEAQ.

The V gene is TRBV7-3, the J gene TRBJ1-2; D ambiguous. Germline CDR1 reads SGHTA; CDR2 reads FQGTGA. V was trimmed by 2 bases and J by 6 bases, leaving 10 bases between them. This CDR3 is 13 amino acids long. The CDR3 DNA reads TGTGCCAGCAGCTTAGGGATTGGCAATGGCTACACCTTC. This codes for CASSLGIGNGYTF. The whole variable domain, remainder taken from reference TRBV7-3 and TRBJ1-2, is GAGVSQTPSNKVTEKGKYVELRCDPISGHTALYWYRQSLGQGPEFLIYFQGTGAADDSGLPNDRFFAVRPEGSVSTLKIQRTERGDSAVYLCASSLGIGNGYTFGSGTRLTVV.

This CDR3 reads CASSDRGPSNQPQHF. For the CDR3, the DNA is TGTGCCAGCAGTGACCGGGGACCATCGAATCAGCCCCAGCATTTT. The chain has TRBV2 and TRBJ1-5, with a possible D match to TRBD1 (5 bases). The CDR3 has 15 residues. Germline V lookup: CDR1 SNHLY, CDR2 FYNNEI. V lost 3 bases and J 4 bases, leaving 13 bases between the germline ends.

The chain uses TRBV18 and TRBJ1-2; TRBD1 is a possible D gene (6 bases). V lost 3 bases, J lost 7 bases, and 21 bases lay in between. CDR1 KGHSH and CDR2 LQKENI come from the germline V gene. The CDR3 extends over 16 amino acids. CDR3 region: CASSPGLKGGQSGYTF. As DNA, the CDR3 is TGTGCCAGCTCACCGGGGCTTAAAGGGGGGCAGAGTGGCTACACCTTC.

This clone was detected once. The chain recombines TRBV18 with TRBJ2-3, with TRBD2 matching over 9 bases. V lost 3 bases, J lost 0 bases, and 7 bases stayed unmatched. The CDR3 consists of 17 residues. Per the germline V gene, CDR1 is KGHSH and CDR2 is LQKENI. CDR3 loop: CASSPWLAGSSTDTQYF. Here the CDR3 DNA reads TGTGCCAGCTCACCGTGGCTAGCGGGAAGTAGCACAGATACGCAGTATTTT.

The V call is TRBV2, the J call TRBJ2-3; D uncertain. From germline, CDR1 is SNHLY and CDR2 FYNNEI. The CDR3 runs to 10 residues. V was clipped by 6 bases and J by 5 bases, with 3 bases between them. The CDR3 region is CASRLDTQYF. For the CDR3, the DNA is TGTGCCAGCAGGTTAGATACGCAGTATTTT.

The genes are TRBV30 and TRBJ1-3; D ambiguous. The V end was cut by 5 bases, the J end by 3 bases, with 8 bases between. From germline, CDR1 is GTSNPN and CDR2 SVGIG (reference sequence). CDR3 length: 12 amino acids. The CDR3 loop is CAWGIGGNTIYF. In DNA, the CDR3 is TGTGCCTGGGGGATTGGTGGAAACACCATATATTTT.

The V gene is TRBV6-5, the J gene TRBJ2-5; TRBD2 matches at 7 bases. Trimming at V came to 2 bases and at J to 5 bases, leaving 8 bases not matched to a gene. Germline V lookup: CDR1 MNHEY, CDR2 SVGAGI. The CDR3 has 15 residues. CDR3 nucleotides: TGTGCCAGCAGTTACGTTGGGAGGGCTGCGGAGACCCAGTACTTC. This encodes CASSYVGRAAETQYF.

V gene TRBV5-1 combines with J gene TRBJ2-6; no reliable D call. V lost 0 bases and J 0 bases, leaving 4 bases between the germline ends. Germline CDR1 and CDR2: SGHRS and YFSETQ. The CDR3 contains 15 residues. This chain's CDR3 is CASSLVFSGANVLTF. The CDR3 coding sequence is TGCGCCAGCAGCTTGGTTTTCTCTGGGGCCAACGTCCTGACTTTC.

This clone was picked up a small number of times. The J gene is TRBJ2-3, the V gene TRBV18, with 7 positions matching TRBD2. The V segment lost 8 bases and the J segment 5 bases; nucleotides outside the gene matches: 7. CDR3 length: 13 residues. The V gene's germline CDR1 is KGHSH and CDR2 LQKENI. DNA for the CDR3: TGTGCCAGCGCAGGAAGGGAGGGAGATACGCAGTATTTT. This encodes CASAGREGDTQYF.

The CDR3 sequence: CASTVWAGAYEQYF. CDR3 nucleotide sequence: TGTGCCAGCACTGTTTGGGCAGGGGCCTACGAGCAGTACTTC. The chain couples TRBV6-5 to TRBJ2-7; possibly TRBD1 for D (6 bases). This CDR3 has 14 residues. CDR1 MNHEY and CDR2 SVGAGI come from the germline V gene. Deletions cut 7 bases from V and 2 bases from J, with 15 bases between.

The V gene is TRBV4-2, the J gene TRBJ1-5; TRBD1 agrees at 7 bases. Per germline, CDR1 LGHNA and CDR2 YNFKEQ. The CDR3 contains 16 residues. The V segment lost 4 bases and the J segment 0 bases; nucleotides outside the gene matches: 6. CDR3 amino acids: CASSRVTGDSNQPQHF. The CDR3 nucleotides read TGTGCCAGCAGCCGAGTCACAGGGGATAGCAATCAGCCCCAGCATTTT.